This TCR beta chain was sequenced in a study of T cells in Graves' hyperthyroidism and ophthalmopathy. Template material for amplifying TCR beta CDR3 regions consisted of RNA transcripts. The TCR CDR3 was amplified in a first-round RT-PCR using the HTBI primer set. Each CDR3 protein gets one entry after TCRdb re-called the multiplex PCR reads with MiXCR. In the table there are about 290,000 distinct CDR3 sequences, around 17% of which are singletons. The germline V and J ends were trimmed by 6 bases and 4 bases, with 12 bases remaining between them. This CDR3 has 14 residues. In germline, CDR1 is LNHDA, CDR2 SQIVND (reference sequence). This clonotype has more than one count but fewer than ten. Uncontrolled infection, other autoimmune disease, pregnancy or lactation disqualified patients from enrolment.

This TCR was sampled from a man aged 30 to 45 with Graves' hyperthyroidism. Sequenced sample: blood. The chain recombines TRBV19 with TRBJ2-2; tentatively, D is TRBD1 (5 bases). The CDR3 DNA sequence: TGTGCCAGTAGGTGGCAGGGCCTCACCGGGGAGCTGTTTTTT. It yields the protein CASRWQGLTGELFF.